One and the same sample provided the 3 T cell receptor beta chains below, sequenced in a study of blood T cell repertoires in COVID-19. This table comes from immunoSEQ multiplex PCR, and its TCRdb copy is limited to in-frame clones, with some not included. The table includes fewer than 85,000 clones, 70% to 80% detected once. Specimen: peripheral blood. The origin of the receptors is a woman in her sixties or seventies with acute or convalescent COVID-19.

The sample holds a few counts of this clone. The rearrangement uses TRBV5-4 and TRBJ1-1, with a weak D call TRBD1 (5 bases). The V end was cut by 0 bases, the J end by 1 base, with 13 bases between. Germline loops: CDR1 SGHNT, CDR2 YYREEE (reference sequence). The CDR3 has 16 amino acids. The CDR3 DNA is TGTGCCAGCAGCTTGGCAGTTAGGGGTAAGAACACTGAAGCTTTCTTT. This codes for CASSLAVRGKNTEAFF.

The chain uses TRBV30 and TRBJ1-3; 7 nucleotides line up with TRBD1. Losses at the gene ends were 8 bases for V and 0 bases for J; bases not matched to a gene: 4. CDR1 and CDR2 (germline): GTSNPN, SVGIG (reference sequence). This CDR3 spans 13 amino acids. The CDR3 sequence is CAGDRDSGNTIYF. CDR3 nucleotide sequence: TGTGCCGGAGACAGGGACTCTGGAAACACCATATATTTT.

In this sample, this clone turned up once. V gene TRBV7-2 combines with J gene TRBJ2-1; D unclear. Germline loops: CDR1 SGHTA, CDR2 FQGNSA. The V end lost 1 base, the J end lost 9 bases, and 10 bases lay between the germline ends. The CDR3 contains 13 residues. The CDR3 region is CASSLGSVPEQFF. CDR3 in DNA: TGTGCCAGCAGCTTAGGATCGGTGCCTGAGCAGTTCTTC.